This T cell receptor beta chain is from a study of response to subunit inactivated influenza vaccine. TCRdb independently ran MiXCR on the RT-PCR reads; one entry per CDR3 protein. The sample lists roughly 630,000 distinct CDR3 sequences, around 13% seen once, with 7.5% to 8% in the top ten. Regarding the study as a whole: New T cells are recruited in small numbers by each seasonal influenza vaccination, according to the authors' suggestion.

The germline V gene has CDR1 GTSNPN and CDR2 SVGIG (reference sequence). This CDR3 comprises 15 residues. The V end was cut by 1 base, the J end by 2 bases, with 13 bases between. This clonotype has just a few counts. No antigen is known for it. Specimen: PBMCs from blood, collected 14 to 15 days before vaccination. V and J are TRBV30 and TRBJ2-3, with unresolved D. The source of this sequence is a man between 45 and 60 years old who received an inactivated influenza vaccine. The CDR3 is CAWSGLDGFTDTQYF. The CDR3 nucleotides read TGTGCCTGGAGTGGATTAGACGGATTCACAGATACGCAGTATTTT.